These 14 T cell receptor beta chains came from one sample sequenced in a study of CD8+ T cells in alopecia areata (dated by TCRdb to between 2018 and 2020). To prepare the library, the immunoSEQ multiplex PCR assay was applied. RNA was extracted from all samples and reverse transcribed into cDNA as template for TCR sequencing. In TCRdb, the immuneACCESS table is reduced to in-frame sequences with V and J assigned. These tables do not hold every clone; where another copy was compared, an unresolved V gene accounts for under half, and the others remain unexplained. This sample lists some 110,000 clones; less than 70% were detected once. 2.5% to 3% of the sample comes from the top ten. The sample comprised CD4+ T cells sorted from blood. The source of these receptors is a human donor in good health.

The table lists this clone with a count of one. CDR3 in DNA: TGCGCCAGCAGCCTAACAGGGGAGGATCAGCCCCAGCATTTT. Amino acid sequence: CASSLTGEDQPQHF. The chain couples TRBV4-1 to TRBJ1-5, with 7 bases identical to TRBD1. The trim removed 4 bases at V and 5 bases at J, leaving 5 bases unmatched. The CDR3 loop spans 14 amino acids. Germline V gene data show CDR1 as MGHRA and CDR2 as YSYEKL.

This rearrangement joins TRBV6-5 to TRBJ2-7; tentatively, D is TRBD2 (6 bases). The CDR3 runs to 15 residues. Germline CDR1 MNHEY, CDR2 SVGAGI. The V end was cut by 6 bases, the J end by 6 bases, with 21 bases between. CDR3 in amino acids: CASRAGGRSACEQYF. For the CDR3, the DNA is TGTGCCAGCAGGGCCGGAGGGCGCTCGGCCTGCGAGCAGTACTTC.

This clone was recorded once. The chain uses TRBV11-2 and TRBJ1-2; D is uncertain. This CDR3 has 13 residues. Per germline, CDR1 SGHAT and CDR2 FQNNGV. Trimming took off 4 bases at V and 8 bases at J, with 14 bases between the two ends. The CDR3 region is CASSSPPGGGYTF. The CDR3 DNA is TGTGCCAGCAGCTCCCCCCCCGGAGGGGGCTACACCTTC. Full variable domain (remainder filled in from reference TRBV11-2 and TRBJ1-2): EAGVAQSPRYKIIEKRQSVAFWCNPISGHATLYWYQQILGQGPKLLIQFQNNGVVDDSQLPKDRFSAERLKGVDSTLKIQPAKLEDSAVYLCASSSPPGGGYTFGSGTRLTVV.

This clone was counted only a few times. This chain links TRBV7-8 with TRBJ2-2; no clear D gene. V gave up 1 base and J gave up 5 bases, with 5 bases separating them. CDR1 is SGHVS and CDR2 is FQNEAQ in the germline V gene. CDR3 length: 13 residues. In DNA, the CDR3 is TGTGCCAGCAGCTTAGAATGGACCGGGGAGCTGTTTTTT. Residues: CASSLEWTGELFF.

This chain connects TRBV5-6 to TRBJ1-2; maybe TRBD1 (5 bases). The CDR3 consists of 14 residues. V lost 0 bases, J lost 7 bases, and 13 bases lay in between. Germline-derived CDR1 and CDR2 are SGHDT and YYEEEE. The CDR3 loop is CASSLGTGPPGYTF. As DNA, the CDR3 is TGTGCCAGCAGCTTGGGTACAGGACCCCCTGGCTACACCTTC.

CDR3 sequence: CAWSRGEIEAFF. CDR3 DNA: TGTGCCTGGAGCCGCGGGGAGATAGAAGCTTTCTTT. This sequence joins TRBV30 and TRBJ1-1; D not certain. Trimming shortened V by 3 bases and J by 8 bases, and 13 bases separated the two germline ends. CDR1 GTSNPN and CDR2 SVGIG come from the germline V gene (reference sequence). The CDR3 totals 12 residues.

The chain is built from TRBV6-5 and TRBJ2-2; a possible D gene is TRBD1 (5 bases). The CDR3 loop spans 13 amino acids. V lost 9 bases and J 4 bases, leaving 12 bases between the germline ends. Per germline, CDR1 MNHEY and CDR2 SVGAGI. CDR3 region: CASQAGSTGELFF. The CDR3 nucleotides are TGTGCCAGTCAGGCAGGGTCCACCGGGGAGCTGTTTTTT.

This clone has only a few counts. The rearrangement links TRBV7-2 to TRBJ2-7; D may be TRBD2 (6 bases). The CDR3 is 13 amino acids. CDR1 SGHTA and CDR2 FQGNSA come from the germline V gene. The V end lost 5 bases, the J end lost 3 bases, and 11 bases lay between the germline ends. The CDR3 coding sequence is TGTGCCAGCAGCCGGGACTCTCTCTACGAGCAGTACTTC. Protein product: CASSRDSLYEQYF.

V usage is TRBV5-4 and J usage is TRBJ1-6, with a possible D match to TRBD1 (5 bases). Germline CDR1 and CDR2: SGHNT and YYREEE (reference sequence). The CDR3 loop spans 15 amino acids. The V gene lost 0 bases and the J gene lost 11 bases, with 15 bases spanning the gap. The CDR3 protein is CASSLAYGLGAPLHF. The CDR3 bases are TGTGCCAGCAGCTTGGCCTACGGGTTGGGGGCACCCCTCCACTTT.

This chain connects TRBV2 to TRBJ1-6; unclear D gene. The germline V gene has CDR1 SNHLY and CDR2 FYNNEI. The V gene lost 0 bases and the J gene lost 7 bases, with 4 bases spanning the gap. The CDR3 is made up of 13 amino acids. The CDR3 loop reads CASSEADNSPLHF. For the CDR3, the DNA is TGTGCCAGCAGTGAAGCTGACAATTCACCCCTCCACTTT. Using reference TRBV2 and TRBJ1-6 for the parts outside the CDR3, the full variable domain is EPEVTQTPSHQVTQMGQEVILRCVPISNHLYFYWYRQILGQKVEFLVSFYNNEISEKSEIFDDQFSVERPDGSNFTLKIRSTKLEDSAMYFCASSEADNSPLHFGNGTRLTVT.

The rearrangement joins TRBV7-9 to TRBJ2-7; TRBD2 agrees at 7 bases. Germline assignment: CDR1 SEHNR and CDR2 FQNEAQ (reference sequence). With 0 bases clipped from V and 3 bases from J, the junction kept 11 bases outside the gene matches. The CDR3 has 17 residues. The CDR3 reads CASSLAYSREGNYEQYF. DNA of the CDR3: TGTGCCAGCAGCTTAGCGTATTCGAGGGAGGGTAACTACGAGCAGTACTTC.

This rearrangement joins TRBV20-1 to TRBJ2-5; D call uncertain. Trimming took off 0 bases at V and 10 bases at J, with 6 bases between the two ends. The CDR3 has 10 amino acids. The germline V gene has CDR1 DFQATT and CDR2 SNEGSKA (reference sequence). The CDR3 loop reads CSARDGFQYF. CDR3 in DNA: TGCAGTGCTAGAGACGGGTTCCAGTACTTC.

This chain uses TRBV5-6 with TRBJ1-3, with D uncertain. Germline V gives CDR1 SGHDT, CDR2 YYEEEE. V was clipped by 2 bases and J by 2 bases, with 8 bases between them. The CDR3 totals 14 residues. Here the CDR3 DNA reads TGTGCCAGCAGCTTAGGTCAGACTGGAAACACCATATATTTT. Translation: CASSLGQTGNTIYF.

This chain connects TRBV29-1 to TRBJ2-5, with D maybe TRBD2 (6 bases). The germline V gene encodes CDR1 SQVTM and CDR2 ANQGSEA. V was shortened by 7 bases and J by 7 bases, with 16 bases between the two germline ends. There are 12 residues in the CDR3. The CDR3 sequence is CSGTRERGTQYF. CDR3 nucleotide sequence: TGCAGCGGAACCCGGGAGCGAGGGACCCAGTACTTC.